The entry below describes one TCR beta chain. Its matching antigen is unknown. The CDR3 is made up of 15 amino acids. V was trimmed by 2 bases and J by 1 base, leaving 11 bases between them. Germline assignment: CDR1 SEHNR and CDR2 FQNEAQ (reference sequence). cDNA came from roughly 0.53 to 1 ug RNA primed by random hexamers. A single record per CDR3 protein comes from TCRdb applying MiXCR to the immunoSEQ multiplex PCR reads. This sample has 95,000 to 150,000 distinct CDR3 sequences, with around 96% found just once. This record comes from a study of CD8 T cells in Susac syndrome. Study information: Each patient with Susac syndrome, at the time of blood draw, was therapy-naive, on corticosteroids, or on intravenous immunoglobulin alone.

General study findings and limits: The relatively small number of individuals in the TCR sequencing and HLA analysis was acknowledged by the study.

The material sequenced was CD4+ T cells from PBMCs. The chain combines TRBV7-9 with TRBJ1-1, with D possibly being TRBD1 (6 bases). The clonotype was recovered from a human donor with Susac syndrome. The CDR3 protein is CASSLTRTENTEAFF. CDR3 nucleotides: TGTGCCAGCAGCTTAACCAGGACAGAGAACACTGAAGCTTTCTTT.